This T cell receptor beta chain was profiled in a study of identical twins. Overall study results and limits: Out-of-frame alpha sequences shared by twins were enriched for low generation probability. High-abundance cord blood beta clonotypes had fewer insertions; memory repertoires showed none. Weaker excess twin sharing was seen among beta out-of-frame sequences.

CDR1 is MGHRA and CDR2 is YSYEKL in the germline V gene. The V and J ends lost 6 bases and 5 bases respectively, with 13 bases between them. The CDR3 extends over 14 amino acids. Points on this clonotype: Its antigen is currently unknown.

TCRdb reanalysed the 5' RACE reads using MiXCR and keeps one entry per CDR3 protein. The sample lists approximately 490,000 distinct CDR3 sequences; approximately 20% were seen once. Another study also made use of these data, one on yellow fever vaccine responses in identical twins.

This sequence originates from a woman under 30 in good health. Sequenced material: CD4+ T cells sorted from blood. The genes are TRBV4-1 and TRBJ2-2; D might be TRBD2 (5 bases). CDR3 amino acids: CASRASRDTGELFF. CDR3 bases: TGCGCCAGCAGGGCCTCCCGGGATACCGGGGAGCTGTTTTTT.